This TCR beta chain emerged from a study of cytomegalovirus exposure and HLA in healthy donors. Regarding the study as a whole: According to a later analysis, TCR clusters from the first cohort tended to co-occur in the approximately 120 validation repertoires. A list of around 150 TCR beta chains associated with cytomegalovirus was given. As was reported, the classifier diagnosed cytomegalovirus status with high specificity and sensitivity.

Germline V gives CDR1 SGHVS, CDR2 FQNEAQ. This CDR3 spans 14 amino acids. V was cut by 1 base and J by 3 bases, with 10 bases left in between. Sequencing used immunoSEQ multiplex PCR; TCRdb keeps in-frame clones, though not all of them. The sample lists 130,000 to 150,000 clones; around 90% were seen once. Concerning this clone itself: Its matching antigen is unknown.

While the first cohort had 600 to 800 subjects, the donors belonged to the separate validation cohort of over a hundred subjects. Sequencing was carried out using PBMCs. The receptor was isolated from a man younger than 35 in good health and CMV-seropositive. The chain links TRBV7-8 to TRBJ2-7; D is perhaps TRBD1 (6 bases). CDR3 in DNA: TGTGCCAGCAGCTTAGTGGACAGCTACTACGAGCAGTACTTC. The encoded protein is CASSLVDSYYEQYF.